These 18 T cell receptor beta chains originate from one sample sequenced in a study of T cells expressing NK-cell markers. From the 5' RACE reads, TCRdb lists one entry per CDR3 protein and no DNA. Reported are approximately 170,000 distinct CDR3 sequences; the ten largest clones contain 20% to 25%. Sequenced: blood T cells: a sorted CD56 or NKG2C T cell subset, CD4+ or CD8+ T cells, or bulk PBMC T cells (not recorded which). These receptors all stem from a man between 18 and 69 years old in good health.

The gene calls are TRBV12-5 and TRBJ2-5; TCRdb's D call, TRBD1, is unchecked because there is no DNA. CDR1 is LGHNT, CDR2 FRNRAP, per germline. This CDR3 spans 15 amino acids. The chain's CDR3 is CASGPGARRQETQYF.

This chain uses TRBV4-1 with TRBJ2-5. The CDR3 extends over 15 amino acids. Germline V lookup: CDR1 MGHRA, CDR2 YSYEKL. The CDR3 loop is CASSQEERPQETQYF.

The chain uses TRBV12-3 or TRBV12-4 and TRBJ2-1; TCRdb designates TRBD1, a call that cannot be tested without DNA. This CDR3 has 14 residues. The CDR3 protein is CASTPMGRGDEQFF.

The V call is TRBV7-9, the J call TRBJ2-4. In germline, CDR1 is SEHNR, CDR2 FQNEAQ (reference sequence). CDR3 length: 13 residues. The CDR3 protein is CASSSNKENIQYF.

V usage is TRBV4-2 and J usage is TRBJ2-2; TCRdb's D call of TRBD1 is untestable without DNA. CDR3 size: 19 residues. Germline CDR1 and CDR2: LGHNA and YNFKEQ. The CDR3 loop reads CASSDPGQGSATNTGELFF.

V usage is TRBV27 and J usage is TRBJ2-5; with no DNA, the TCRdb D assignment of TRBD2 cannot be verified. Germline assignment: CDR1 MNHEY and CDR2 SMNVEV (reference sequence). The CDR3 runs to 21 residues. The CDR3: CASSLSPFLTGLAEPKETQYF.

The chain links TRBV2 to TRBJ2-5; the TRBD1 assignment by TCRdb is unverifiable without DNA. Germline V gene data show CDR1 as SNHLY and CDR2 as FYNNEI. This CDR3 region has 17 residues. The CDR3 loop is CASSERDRGLLGGTQYF.

The chain links TRBV2 to TRBJ2-1; TCRdb's D call of TRBD1 is untestable without DNA. Germline CDR1 SNHLY, CDR2 FYNNEI. CDR3 length: 15 residues. This CDR3 is CASSEIGTENNEQFF.

The chain joins TRBV3-1 to TRBJ1-5. Germline V gene lookup returns CDR1 LGHDT and CDR2 YNNKEL (reference sequence). This CDR3 is 14 amino acids long. The CDR3 sequence is CASSPLLSNQPQHF.

The gene calls are TRBV20-1 and TRBJ2-7; the D call of TRBD2 rests on TCRdb alone, since no DNA is present to check it. This CDR3 is 14 amino acids long. CDR1 and CDR2 from the germline V gene are DFQATT and SNEGSKA (reference sequence). The CDR3 sequence is CSARGDYSSYEQYF.

V is TRBV9 and J is TRBJ2-2; TCRdb calls TRBD2, which cannot be checked without DNA. Germline loops: CDR1 SGDLS, CDR2 YYNGEE. The CDR3 loop spans 17 amino acids. The CDR3 loop reads CASSPGLAGFFSGELFF.

The chain couples TRBV27 to TRBJ2-2; the TCRdb D gene call, TRBD1, has no DNA to confirm it. This CDR3 is 14 amino acids long. CDR1 is MNHEY, CDR2 SMNVEV, per germline (reference sequence). This chain's CDR3 is CASSDRGRPGELFF.

The rearrangement uses TRBV4-1 and TRBJ1-1; without DNA, the TCRdb call of TRBD1 cannot be checked. Germline V lookup: CDR1 MGHRA, CDR2 YSYEKL. This CDR3 is built from 17 residues. Here the CDR3 reads CASSQMHRVQGNTEAFF.

The chain joins TRBV28 to TRBJ1-4; TCRdb calls TRBD1, which cannot be checked without DNA. The CDR3 sequence is 17 residues long. Germline CDR1 MDHEN, CDR2 SYDVKM. CDR3 region: CASSLDRAGGAREKLFF.

The rearrangement links TRBV12-3 or TRBV12-4 to TRBJ2-1; the D gene TCRdb calls, TRBD2, cannot be checked with no DNA. CDR3 size: 15 residues. The CDR3 is CASTLTSGGYNEQFF.

The chain joins TRBV14 to TRBJ2-5. The V gene's germline CDR1 is SGHDN and CDR2 FVKESK. There are 15 residues in the CDR3. The CDR3 here is CASSQTRERLETQYF.

V is TRBV7-2 and J is TRBJ2-7; the TCRdb D gene call, TRBD1, has no DNA to confirm it. Germline assignment: CDR1 SGHTA and CDR2 FQGNSA. The CDR3 extends over 15 amino acids. The CDR3 loop is CASTPYTGRAYEQYF.

The J gene is TRBJ1-6, the V gene TRBV15. The germline gives CDR1 LNHNV, CDR2 YYDKDF (reference sequence). The CDR3 runs 14 residues. This chain's CDR3 is CATRKDRHEAPLHF.